This TCR beta chain came from a study of response to subunit inactivated influenza vaccine. Study results and caveats: Authors suggested few new T cells are recruited by each seasonal influenza vaccination.

This clonotype was seen a few times. Its antigen is undetermined. In TCRdb, the RT-PCR reads were re-called with MiXCR into one record per CDR3 protein. The sample records some 800,000 distinct CDR3 sequences, 21% being singletons. Germline assignment: CDR1 MNHEY and CDR2 SVGAGI. The CDR3 has 15 amino acids. Trimming left V 0 bases short and J 6 bases short, with 14 bases between. The sequence was collected from a man aged 50-59 years who received an inactivated influenza vaccine. This chain links TRBV6-5 with TRBJ1-2; D gene uncertain. Here the sequenced sample was PBMCs from blood, taken less than 6 days after vaccination. Here the CDR3 reads CASSYSHAPGDGYTF. CDR3 nucleotide sequence: TGTGCCAGCAGTTACTCGCACGCTCCCGGGGATGGCTACACCTTC.